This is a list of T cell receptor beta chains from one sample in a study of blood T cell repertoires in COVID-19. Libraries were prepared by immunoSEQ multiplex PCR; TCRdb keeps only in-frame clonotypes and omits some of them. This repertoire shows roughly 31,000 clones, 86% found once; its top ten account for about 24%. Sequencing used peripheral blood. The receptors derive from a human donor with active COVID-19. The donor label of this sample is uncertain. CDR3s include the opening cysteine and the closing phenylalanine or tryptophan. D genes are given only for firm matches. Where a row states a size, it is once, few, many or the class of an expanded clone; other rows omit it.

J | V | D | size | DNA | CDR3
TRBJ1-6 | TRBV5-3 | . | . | TGTGCCAGAAGCTTGGATGGCAGCCCTAGGCGTTCACCCCTCCACTTT | CARSLDGSPRRSPLHF
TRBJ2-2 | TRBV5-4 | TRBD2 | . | TGTGCCAGCAGCCTCGGGACTAGCGGGGGGGAGAACACCGGGGAGCTGTTTTTT | CASSLGTSGGENTGELFF
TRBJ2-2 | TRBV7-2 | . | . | TGTGCCCTCCGGCCAGGGGCAAAGACCGGGGAGCTGTTTTTT | CALRPGAKTGELFF
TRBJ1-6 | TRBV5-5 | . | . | TGTGCCAGCAGCTTGGTCTCAGGGGATGTTGCACCCCTCCACTTT | CASSLVSGDVAPLHF
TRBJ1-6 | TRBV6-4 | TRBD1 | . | TGTGCCAGCAGTGAAGGGACAGCTTATAATTCACCCCTCCACTTT | CASSEGTAYNSPLHF
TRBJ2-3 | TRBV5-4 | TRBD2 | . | TGTGCCAGCAGCTTGATGCTAGCGGGGGGCACAGATACGCAGTATTTT | CASSLMLAGGTDTQYF
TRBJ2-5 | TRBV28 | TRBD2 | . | TGTGCCAGCAGTGGTCGATCTAGCGGGGTCCTGAGGGAGACCCAGTACTTC | CASSGRSSGVLRETQYF
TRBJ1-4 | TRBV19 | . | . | TGTGCCAGTAGTCAACGTGGGCCCGGTAATGAAAAACTGTTTTTT | CASSQRGPGNEKLFF
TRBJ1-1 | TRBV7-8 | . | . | TGTGCCAGCAGCTTAGAGGGAGGCTGGGGCACTGAAGCTTTCTTT | CASSLEGGWGTEAFF
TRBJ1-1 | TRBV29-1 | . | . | TGCAGCACTACGGGACACCTGAACACTGAAGCTTTCTTT | CSTTGHLNTEAFF
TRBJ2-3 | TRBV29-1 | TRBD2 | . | TGCAGCCACTGGGAGGGAGTTGGGGATACGCAGTATTTT | CSHWEGVGDTQYF
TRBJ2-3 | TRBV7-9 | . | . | TGTGCCAGCAGCCACCTGGAGGGGTCAGGCGGGGATACGCAGTATTTT | CASSHLEGSGGDTQYF
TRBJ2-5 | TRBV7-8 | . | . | TGTGCCAGCAGCTTAGGTTACGGGGTGTACCAAGAGACCCAGTACTTC | CASSLGYGVYQETQYF
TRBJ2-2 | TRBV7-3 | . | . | TGTGCCAGCACCACGACAAGGGGCGACACCGGGGAGCTGTTTTTT | CASTTTRGDTGELFF
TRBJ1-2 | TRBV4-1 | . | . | TGCGCCAGCAGCCAAGAGGCCACCTGGTTCTATGGCTACACCTTC | CASSQEATWFYGYTF
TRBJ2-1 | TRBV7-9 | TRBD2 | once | TGTGCCAGCAGCTTAGCGCTGTCTAGCGGGGGGCTTGAGCAGTTCTTC | CASSLALSSGGLEQFF
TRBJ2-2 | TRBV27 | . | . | TGTGCCAGCAGTGCATCCGGGACTAACACCGGGGAGCTGTTTTTT | CASSASGTNTGELFF
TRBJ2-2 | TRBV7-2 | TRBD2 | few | TGTGCCAGCAGCTCCAGCGGGAGTCCGGGCCGCACCGGGGAGCTGTTTTTT | CASSSSGSPGRTGELFF
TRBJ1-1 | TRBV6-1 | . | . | TGTGCCAGCAGTGACAGGGGAGCTTTCTTT | CASSDRGAFF
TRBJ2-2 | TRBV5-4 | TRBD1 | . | TGTGCCAGCAGCTTGGACAGGGGGCCTTCCGGGGAGCTGTTTTTT | CASSLDRGPSGELFF